The source of this TCR beta chain is a study of neurological immune-mediated disorders. Template-switch 5'RACE cDNA synthesis added a 10-nucleotide unique molecular identifier. TCRdb itself ran the 5' RACE reads through MiXCR, one entry per CDR3 protein. The profile shows some 38,000 distinct CDR3 sequences, 11% to 15% of them singletons. Unsorted libraries were prepared from 2 million PBMCs that had been stored at -80 C. The table lists this clonotype with many counts. Antigen specificity is unknown. Findings of the study overall: Levels of TCR clonal expansion peaked in HTLV-1-associated myelopathy and reached their lowest in multiple sclerosis, under those of healthy controls.

Sample: PBMCs. This sequence originates from a woman aged 45-59 years with HTLV-1-associated myelopathy (HAM/TSP).

CDR3 residues: CASSLFGDSIQYF. The DNA of the CDR3 is TGTGCCAGCAGCTTATTCGGGGATAGCATTCAGTACTTC. This rearrangement joins TRBV7-9 to TRBJ2-4; TRBD2 is a possible D gene (5 bases). CDR3 length: 13 amino acids. Germline values: CDR1 SEHNR, CDR2 FQNEAQ (reference sequence). V dropped 2 bases and J dropped 9 bases, with 11 bases sitting between them.